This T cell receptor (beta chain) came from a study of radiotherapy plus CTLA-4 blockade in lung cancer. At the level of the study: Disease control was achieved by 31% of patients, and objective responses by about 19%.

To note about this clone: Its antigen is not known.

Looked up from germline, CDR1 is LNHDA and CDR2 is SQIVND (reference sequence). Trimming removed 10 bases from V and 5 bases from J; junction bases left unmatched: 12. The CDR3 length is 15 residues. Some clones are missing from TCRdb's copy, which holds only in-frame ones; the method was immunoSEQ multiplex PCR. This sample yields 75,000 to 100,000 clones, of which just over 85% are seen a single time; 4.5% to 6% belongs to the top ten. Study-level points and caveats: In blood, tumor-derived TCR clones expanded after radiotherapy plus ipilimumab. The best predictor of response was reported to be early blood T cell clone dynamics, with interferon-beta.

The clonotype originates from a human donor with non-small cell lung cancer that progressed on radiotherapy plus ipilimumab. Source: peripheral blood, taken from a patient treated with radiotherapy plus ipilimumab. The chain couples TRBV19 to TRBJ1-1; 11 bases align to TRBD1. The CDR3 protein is CATEWTGGLGTEAFF. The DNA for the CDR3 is TGTGCCACTGAGTGGACAGGGGGCCTTGGGACTGAAGCTTTCTTT.